The 2 T cell receptor beta chains below were found in one sample sequenced in a study of graft-versus-host responses after intestinal transplantation. These receptors' targets are unknown. Method: immunoSEQ multiplex PCR; TCRdb's copy keeps in-frame clones and lacks some. Here the sample spans 70,000 to 95,000 clones, 85% to 95% being singletons. The sample consisted of unstimulated CD8+ T cells sorted from spleen or lymph node cells, taken before transplant. Receptors originate from a human donor who was the organ donor for an intestinal transplant.

This clone was detected once. The chain joins TRBV7-9 to TRBJ1-4; D is uncertain. Germline CDR1 is SEHNR and CDR2 is FQNEAQ (reference sequence). V lost 1 base to trimming and J lost 12 bases, with 6 bases between them. The CDR3 is 11 amino acids. CDR3 sequence reads: CASSLGRELFF. The CDR3 region has the DNA TGTGCCAGCAGCTTAGGCCGGGAACTGTTTTTT.

The chain employs TRBV9 and TRBJ2-1; 8 positions match TRBD2. The CDR3 sequence is 14 residues long. The junction had 2 bases not matched to a gene; V was cut back by 0 bases and J by 6 bases. The germline CDR1 and CDR2 sequences are SGDLS and YYNGEE. The CDR3 loop reads CASSVEGLGNEQFF. CDR3 coding DNA: TGTGCCAGCAGCGTAGAGGGACTAGGCAATGAGCAGTTCTTC.